This T cell receptor (beta chain) was recovered during a study of Ad26.COV2.S vaccination and SARS-CoV-2 variants. Worth noting for this clone: The antigen remains undetermined.

Generated by immunoSEQ multiplex PCR, the TCRdb table keeps only in-frame clones and is missing some. Among around 100,000 clones listed, about three quarters were seen once. This CDR3 is built from 13 residues. CDR1 SGHTA and CDR2 FQGNSA come from the germline V gene. The V end lost 4 bases, the J end lost 2 bases, and 7 bases lay between the germline ends. The study, taken as a whole, reports: Vaccinees displayed broader spike-specific TCR repertoires than placebo recipients. It was found that vaccine and placebo recipients had similar non-spike TCR breadth.

The rearrangement links TRBV7-2 to TRBJ2-3; D is unclear. Sequencing was performed on peripheral blood, taken after recovery from COVID-19. This receptor was taken from a human donor who had recovered from COVID-19. As DNA, the CDR3 is TGTGCCAGCAGCTATACAGACACAGATACGCAGTATTTT. Its translation: CASSYTDTDTQYF. The full variable domain, completed using reference TRBV7-2 and TRBJ2-3, is GAGVSQSPSNKVTEKGKDVELRCDPISGHTALYWYRQSLGQGLEFLIYFQGNSAPDKSGLPSDRFSAERTGGSVSTLTIQRTQQEDSAVYLCASSYTDTDTQYFGPGTRLTVL.